One and the same sample provided the 10 T cell receptor beta chains below, sequenced in a study of tissue T cells after allogeneic stem cell transplantation. Documented time point: mouse harvest day 14 after allogeneic transplant. Each mouse received 10^7 T-cell-depleted marrow cells plus 10^6 splenic CD5+ T cells by tail vein. Data came from immunoSEQ multiplex PCR; TCRdb stores just in-frame clones and leaves some out. The table has around 5,100 clones, less than 40% seen once. The specimen was skin. The source is a female BALB/c mouse given C57BL/6 T cells with graft-versus-host disease after an allogeneic hematopoietic cell transplant.

This clone was seen more than once but under ten times. Gene names and germline refer to mouse. The CDR3 end lies 1 residue beyond the end of the read and is filled in from the germline J gene. The J gene is TRBJ2-7, the V gene TRBV16, with 7 nucleotides matching TRBD1. Germline assignment: CDR1 SGHSA and CDR2 FRNQAP. V gave up 0 bases and J gave up 7 bases; unmatched junction bases: 6. This CDR3 spans 14 amino acids. The sequenced CDR3 bases are TGTGCAAGCAGCTTAGAGACAGGGTCAGGGGAACAGTAC. It translates to CASSLETGSGEQY. The CDR3 in full is CASSLETGSGEQYF.

In its sample, this clone was seen a few times. Gene names refer to mouse genes. The sequenced fragment ends 1 residue before the CDR3 boundary, so the rest is inferred from the germline J gene. V usage is TRBV26 and J usage is TRBJ2-2; possible D gene TRBD1, 5 bases. Germline assignment: CDR1 KGHPV and CDR2 FQNQEV (reference sequence). CDR3 size: 15 residues. Trimming pared 2 bases from V and 0 bases from J, leaving 7 bases between. The part of the CDR3 DNA that was read is TGTGCCAGCAGTCTGGGACAAGCAAACACCGGGCAGCTCTAC. It codes for CASSLGQANTGQLY. The full CDR3 protein is CASSLGQANTGQLYF.

This clone has more than one count but fewer than ten. Mouse germline and gene names are used. From the germline J gene comes the end of the CDR3, since the read stops 1 residue before it. The rearrangement joins TRBV26 to TRBJ1-3; TRBD1 is a possible D gene (5 bases). Deletions cut 4 bases from V and 0 bases from J, with 7 bases between. This CDR3 contains 14 residues. Looked up from germline, CDR1 is KGHPV and CDR2 is FQNQEV (reference sequence). CDR3 DNA, as far as it was read: TGTGCCAGCAGTCCGACAGTTTCTGGAAATACGCTCTAT. Translation gives CASSPTVSGNTLY. The CDR3 reads in full as CASSPTVSGNTLYF.

The table lists this clone with a few counts. Each gene name is a mouse one. The CDR3 extends 1 residue past the end of the read, so its final part is completed from the germline J gene. The rearrangement links TRBV29 to TRBJ1-2; tentatively, D is TRBD1 (6 bases). The CDR3 totals 12 residues. V gave up 7 bases and J gave up 3 bases, with 9 bases separating them. Germline CDR1 is MSHET and CDR2 is SYDVDS. CDR3 loop: CASTRTDSDYTF. The covered CDR3 bases are TGTGCTAGCACCAGGACAGACTCCGACTACACC.

Sample share makes this clone medium-sized. Genes and germline come from the mouse. The CDR3 end is not reached by the read, which stops 1 residue before it; the germline J gene fills it in. V gene TRBV26 combines with J gene TRBJ1-3; D perhaps matches TRBD1 (5 bases). The CDR3 is 13 residues long. CDR1 is KGHPV and CDR2 is FQNQEV in the germline V gene (reference sequence). Between the trimmed V and J ends, which lost 5 bases and 2 bases, there was a span of 7 bases. Incomplete CDR3 DNA: TGTGCCAGCAGTGGGGGGACTGGAAATACGCTCTAT. The encoded protein is CASSGGTGNTLY. The whole CDR3 region reads CASSGGTGNTLYF.

A single count supports this clone. Here the gene names and germline are mouse. Incomplete CDR3 DNA: TGTGCCAGCGGTGACGCCCCGGGACAATATAATTCGCCCCTCTAC. This encodes CASGDAPGQYNSPLY. In full, the CDR3 is CASGDAPGQYNSPLYF. This chain connects TRBV13-2 to TRBJ1-6; maybe TRBD1 (6 bases). The read terminates 1 residue ahead of where the CDR3 ends, so the germline J gene completes it. TRBJ1-6 is an ORF, with its function uncertain. This CDR3 has 16 residues. Trimming removed 2 bases from V and 4 bases from J, with 13 bases in between. Germline V gene sequence: CDR1 NNHNN, CDR2 SYGAGS (reference sequence).

Regarding this clone: Gene names are mouse gene names. With the read ending 1 residue before the CDR3 end, the germline J gene is used to fill in that end. J is TRBJ2-5 and V is TRBV12-2, with TRBD2 matching 8 bases. CDR3 size: 16 residues. V dropped 2 bases and J dropped 0; count of bases not matched to a gene: 6. Germline-derived CDR1 and CDR2 are SGHLS and HYDKME. The CDR3 DNA, read in part, is TGTGCCAGCTCTCCGAGACTGGGGCGTAACCAAGACACCCAGTAC. Its translation: CASSPRLGRNQDTQY. The full CDR3 is CASSPRLGRNQDTQYF.

Remarks on this clone: Mouse gene names and germline throughout. Sequencing ends 1 residue short of the CDR3 end; the germline J gene provides the rest. V gene TRBV1 combines with J gene TRBJ2-7; 10 bases align to TRBD2. Germline CDR1 reads NSQYPW; CDR2 reads LRSPGD (reference sequence). The CDR3 spans 14 residues. Trimming removed 3 bases from V and 3 bases from J; junction bases left unmatched: 2. CDR3 sequence reads: CTCSAYWGGYEQYF. CDR3 DNA, as far as it was read: TGCACCTGCAGTGCCTACTGGGGGGGCTATGAACAGTAC.

This clone has a handful of counts. Gene labels here are mouse ones. The DNA read from the CDR3 is TGTGCAAGCAGCTGGGACTGGGGTAAAGACACCCAGTAC. It translates to CASSWDWGKDTQY. The complete CDR3 protein is CASSWDWGKDTQYF. This chain joins TRBV16 and TRBJ2-5; 10 bases align to TRBD2. Coverage ceases 1 residue before the CDR3 finishes, and the germline J gene fills in the end. The CDR3 is 14 amino acids. The junction had 2 bases not matched to a gene; V was cut back by 4 bases and J by 4 bases. Germline CDR1 reads SGHSA; CDR2 reads FRNQAP.

Notes on this clone: Mouse gene names apply. The CDR3 is cut off 1 residue early in the read; its end comes from the germline J gene. This rearrangement joins TRBV26 to TRBJ2-5; no clear D gene. This CDR3 is 13 amino acids long. The ends were cut back, 0 bases at V and 4 bases at J, with 5 bases in the middle. CDR1 is KGHPV and CDR2 is FQNQEV in the germline V gene (reference sequence). The CDR3 bases that were read are TGTGCCAGCAGTCTGTCCGGGAAAGACACCCAGTAC. It specifies CASSLSGKDTQY. The whole CDR3 sequence reads CASSLSGKDTQYF.